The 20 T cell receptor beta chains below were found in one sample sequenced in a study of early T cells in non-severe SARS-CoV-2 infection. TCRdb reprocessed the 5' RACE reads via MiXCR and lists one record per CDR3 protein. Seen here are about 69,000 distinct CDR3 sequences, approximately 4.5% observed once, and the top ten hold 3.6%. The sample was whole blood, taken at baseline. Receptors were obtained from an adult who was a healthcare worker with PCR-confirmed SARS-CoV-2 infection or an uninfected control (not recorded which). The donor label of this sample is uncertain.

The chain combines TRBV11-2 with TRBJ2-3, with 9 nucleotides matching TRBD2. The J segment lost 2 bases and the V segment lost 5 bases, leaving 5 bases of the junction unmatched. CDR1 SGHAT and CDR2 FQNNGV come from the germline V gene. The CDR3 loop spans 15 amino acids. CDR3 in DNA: TGTGCCAGCAGCACTCTAGCGGGGAACACAGATACGCAGTATTTT. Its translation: CASSTLAGNTDTQYF. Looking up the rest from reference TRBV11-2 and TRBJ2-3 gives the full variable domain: EAGVAQSPRYKIIEKRQSVAFWCNPISGHATLYWYQQILGQGPKLLIQFQNNGVVDDSQLPKDRFSAERLKGVDSTLKIQPAKLEDSAVYLCASSTLAGNTDTQYFGPGTRLTVL.

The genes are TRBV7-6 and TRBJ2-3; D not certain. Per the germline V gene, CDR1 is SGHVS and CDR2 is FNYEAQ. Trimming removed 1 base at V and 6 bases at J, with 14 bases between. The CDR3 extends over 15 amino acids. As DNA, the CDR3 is TGTGCCAGCAGCTTAGGAGAGCGCCCGGCGGATACGCAGTATTTT. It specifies CASSLGERPADTQYF.

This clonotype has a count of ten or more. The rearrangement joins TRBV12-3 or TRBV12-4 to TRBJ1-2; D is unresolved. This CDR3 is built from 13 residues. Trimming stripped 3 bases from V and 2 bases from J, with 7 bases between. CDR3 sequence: CASSFGRNYGYTF. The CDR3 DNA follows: TGTGCCAGCAGTTTCGGCAGAAACTATGGCTACACCTTC.

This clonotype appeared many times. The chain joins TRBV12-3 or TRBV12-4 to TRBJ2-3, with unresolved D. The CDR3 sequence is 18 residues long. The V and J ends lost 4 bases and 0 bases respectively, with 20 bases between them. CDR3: CASSSNQGPYVSTDTQYF. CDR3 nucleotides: TGTGCCAGCAGTTCTAACCAAGGGCCATACGTTAGCACAGATACGCAGTATTTT.

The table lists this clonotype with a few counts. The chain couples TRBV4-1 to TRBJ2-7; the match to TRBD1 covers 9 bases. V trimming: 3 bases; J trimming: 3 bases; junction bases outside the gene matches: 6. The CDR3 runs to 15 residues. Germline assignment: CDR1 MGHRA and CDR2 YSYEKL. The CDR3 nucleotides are TGCGCCAGCAGCCACCCCGGACAGGGGTACTACGAGCAGTACTTC. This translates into CASSHPGQGYYEQYF.

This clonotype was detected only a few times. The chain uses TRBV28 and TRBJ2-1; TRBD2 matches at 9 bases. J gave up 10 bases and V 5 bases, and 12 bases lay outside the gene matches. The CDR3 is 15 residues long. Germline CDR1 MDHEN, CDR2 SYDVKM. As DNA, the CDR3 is TGTGCCAGCAGTATCAGCGGGGGGTTCTTATGGGAGCAGTTCTTC. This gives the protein CASSISGGFLWEQFF.

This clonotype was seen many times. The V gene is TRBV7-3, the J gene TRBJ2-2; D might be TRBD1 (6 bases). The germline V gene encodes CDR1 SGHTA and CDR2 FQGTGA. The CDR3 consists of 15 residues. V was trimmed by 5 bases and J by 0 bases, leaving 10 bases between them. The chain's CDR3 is CASSADRSNTGELFF. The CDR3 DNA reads TGTGCCAGCAGCGCGGACAGATCGAACACCGGGGAGCTGTTTTTT. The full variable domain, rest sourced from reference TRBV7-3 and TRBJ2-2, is GAGVSQTPSNKVTEKGKYVELRCDPISGHTALYWYRQSLGQGPEFLIYFQGTGAADDSGLPNDRFFAVRPEGSVSTLKIQRTERGDSAVYLCASSADRSNTGELFFGEGSRLTVL.

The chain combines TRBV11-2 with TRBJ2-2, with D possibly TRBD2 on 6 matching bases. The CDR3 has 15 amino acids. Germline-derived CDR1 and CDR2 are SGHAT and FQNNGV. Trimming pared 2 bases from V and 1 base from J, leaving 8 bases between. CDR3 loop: CASSLTSLNTGELFF. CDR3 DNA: TGTGCCAGCAGCTTAACTAGCTTGAACACCGGGGAGCTGTTTTTT.

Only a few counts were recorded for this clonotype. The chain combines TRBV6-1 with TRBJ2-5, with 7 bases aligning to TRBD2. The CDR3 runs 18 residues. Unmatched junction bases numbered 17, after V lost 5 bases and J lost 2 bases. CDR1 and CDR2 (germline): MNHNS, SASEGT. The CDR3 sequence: CASSLISSGGGMQETQYF. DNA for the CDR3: TGTGCCAGCAGTCTGATCAGTAGTGGCGGGGGAATGCAAGAGACCCAGTACTTC.

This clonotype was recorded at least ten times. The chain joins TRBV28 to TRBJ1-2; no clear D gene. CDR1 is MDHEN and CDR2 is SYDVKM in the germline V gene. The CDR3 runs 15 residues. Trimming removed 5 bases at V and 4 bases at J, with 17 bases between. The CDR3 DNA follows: TGTGCCAGCAGTCCTCGACATGGACTGTCCTATGGCTACACCTTC. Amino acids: CASSPRHGLSYGYTF.

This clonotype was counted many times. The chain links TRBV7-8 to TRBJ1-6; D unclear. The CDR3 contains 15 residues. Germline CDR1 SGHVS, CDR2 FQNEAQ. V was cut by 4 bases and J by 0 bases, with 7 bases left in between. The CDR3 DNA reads TGTGCCAGCAGCTCTTCAGGCTCCTATAATTCACCCCTCCACTTT. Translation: CASSSSGSYNSPLHF.

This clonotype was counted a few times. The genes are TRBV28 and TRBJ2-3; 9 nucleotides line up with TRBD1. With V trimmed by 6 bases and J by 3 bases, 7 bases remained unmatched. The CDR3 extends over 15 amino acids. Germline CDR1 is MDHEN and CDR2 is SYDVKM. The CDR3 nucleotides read TGTGCCAGCAGGGGACCGGGACAGGGAACAGATACGCAGTATTTT. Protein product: CASRGPGQGTDTQYF.

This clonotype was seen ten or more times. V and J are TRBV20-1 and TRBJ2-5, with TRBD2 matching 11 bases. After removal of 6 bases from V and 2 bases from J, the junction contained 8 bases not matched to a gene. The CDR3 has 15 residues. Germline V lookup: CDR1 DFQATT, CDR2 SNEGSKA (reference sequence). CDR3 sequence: CSARTSGGWQETQYF. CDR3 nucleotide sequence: TGCAGTGCCAGAACTAGCGGGGGCTGGCAAGAGACCCAGTACTTC.

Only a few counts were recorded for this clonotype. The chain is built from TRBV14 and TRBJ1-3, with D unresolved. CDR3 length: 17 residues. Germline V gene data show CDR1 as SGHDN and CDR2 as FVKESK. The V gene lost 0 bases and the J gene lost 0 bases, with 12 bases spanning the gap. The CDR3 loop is CASSQEFALSSGNTIYF. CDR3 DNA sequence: TGTGCCAGCAGCCAAGAGTTTGCTCTATCCTCTGGAAACACCATATATTTT.

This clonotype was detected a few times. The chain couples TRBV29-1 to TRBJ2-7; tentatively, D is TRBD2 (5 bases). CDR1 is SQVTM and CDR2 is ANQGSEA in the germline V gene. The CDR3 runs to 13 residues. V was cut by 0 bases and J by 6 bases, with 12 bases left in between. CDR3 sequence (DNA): TGCAGCGTTGAAGATCACACGGGGAGCGAGCAGTACTTC. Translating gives CSVEDHTGSEQYF.

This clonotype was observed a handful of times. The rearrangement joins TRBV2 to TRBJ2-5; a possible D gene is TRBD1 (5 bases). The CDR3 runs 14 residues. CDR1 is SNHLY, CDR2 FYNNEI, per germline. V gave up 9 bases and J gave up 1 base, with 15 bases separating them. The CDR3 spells CASRQSTIQETQYF. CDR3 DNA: TGTGCCAGTCGACAGAGCACGATCCAAGAGACCCAGTACTTC. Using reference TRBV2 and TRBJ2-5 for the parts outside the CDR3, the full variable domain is EPEVTQTPSHQVTQMGQEVILRCVPISNHLYFYWYRQILGQKVEFLVSFYNNEISEKSEIFDDQFSVERPDGSNFTLKIRSTKLEDSAMYFCASRQSTIQETQYFGPGTRLLVL.

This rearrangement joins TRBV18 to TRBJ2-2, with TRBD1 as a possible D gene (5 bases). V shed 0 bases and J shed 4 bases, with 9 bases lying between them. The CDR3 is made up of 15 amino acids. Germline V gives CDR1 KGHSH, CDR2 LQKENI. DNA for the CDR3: TGTGCCAGCTCACCACCGGTGGGGCCCACCGGGGAGCTGTTTTTT. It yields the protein CASSPPVGPTGELFF.

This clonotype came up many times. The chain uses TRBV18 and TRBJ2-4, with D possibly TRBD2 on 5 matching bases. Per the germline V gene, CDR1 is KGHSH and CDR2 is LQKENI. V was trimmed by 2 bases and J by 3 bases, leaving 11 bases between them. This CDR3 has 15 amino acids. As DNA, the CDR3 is TGTGCCAGCTCACCATCAGGACGGGACAAAAACATTCAGTACTTC. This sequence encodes CASSPSGRDKNIQYF.

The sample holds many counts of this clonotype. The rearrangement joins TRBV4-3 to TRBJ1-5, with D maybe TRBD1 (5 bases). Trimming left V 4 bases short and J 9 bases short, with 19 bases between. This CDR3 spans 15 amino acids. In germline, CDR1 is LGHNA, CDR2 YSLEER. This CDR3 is CASSPEGGPGRPQHF. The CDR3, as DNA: TGCGCCAGCAGCCCAGAGGGTGGACCAGGGAGGCCCCAGCATTTT.

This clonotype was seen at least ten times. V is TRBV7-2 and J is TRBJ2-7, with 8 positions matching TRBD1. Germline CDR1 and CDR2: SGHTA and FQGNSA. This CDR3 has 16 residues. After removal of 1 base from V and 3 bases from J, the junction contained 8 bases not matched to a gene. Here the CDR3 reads CASSLGGTGPSYEQYF. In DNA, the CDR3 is TGTGCCAGCAGCTTAGGAGGGACAGGTCCAAGCTACGAGCAGTACTTC.